Following are 20 T cell receptor beta chains from one sample sequenced in a study of T cells in Graves' hyperthyroidism and ophthalmopathy. What was amplified from RNA transcripts were TCR beta CDR3 regions. The HTBI primer set drove a first-round RT-PCR of the TCR CDR3. TCRdb called the multiplex PCR reads again in MiXCR, with one record for every CDR3 protein. The sample shows about 530,000 distinct CDR3 sequences, 15% to 20% of them seen only once. The sequencing sample was made of blood. These receptors were obtained from a woman aged 18-35 years with Graves' ophthalmopathy.

Comment on this clonotype: One end of the junction does not line up with germline, which may come from a read error. The chain has TRBV5-1 and TRBJ2-7; 8 positions agree with TRBD1. The germline gives CDR1 SGHRS, CDR2 YFSETQ. The CDR3 covers 13 residues. As DNA, the CDR3 is TGCGTCAGCAGCTTACAGGGGGCCTACGAGCAGTACTTC. It encodes CVSSLQGAYEQYF.

This clonotype was seen repeatedly, ten times or more. The chain employs TRBV15 and TRBJ2-1; D unclear. From germline, CDR1 is LNHNV and CDR2 YYDKDF (reference sequence). Trimming took 2 bases from V and 5 from J, leaving 22 bases between them. This CDR3 has 18 amino acids. CDR3 nucleotides: TGTGCCACCAGCAGACGACGACTCTCTACCCCCGTCCACAATGAGCAGTTCTTC. Translated: CATSRRRLSTPVHNEQFF.

The chain couples TRBV28 to TRBJ1-4; unclear D gene. Trimming pared 3 bases from V and 13 bases from J, leaving 9 bases between. The CDR3 is made up of 11 amino acids. Germline V gene lookup returns CDR1 MDHEN and CDR2 SYDVKM. In DNA, the CDR3 is TGTGCCAGCAGTTTTATGGGCAGACTGTTTTTT. This codes for CASSFMGRLFF.

This sequence joins TRBV6-1 and TRBJ2-4; TRBD1 aligns across 11 bases. The CDR3 is made up of 14 amino acids. Unmatched junction bases numbered 3, after V lost 3 bases and J lost 8 bases. Germline V gene sequence: CDR1 MNHNS, CDR2 SASEGT. This CDR3 is CASSEGTGGDIQYF. CDR3 nucleotides: TGTGCCAGCAGTGAGGGGACAGGGGGAGACATTCAGTACTTC.

Ten or more counts support this clonotype. The chain has TRBV7-2 and TRBJ2-3, with 11 positions matching TRBD2. This CDR3 comprises 20 residues. Germline CDR1 and CDR2: SGHTA and FQGNSA. V was pared by 4 bases and J by 5 bases, with 20 bases of the junction left unmatched. The CDR3 sequence is CASSSTGRSGIAGGGDTQYF. Written as DNA, the CDR3 is TGTGCCAGCAGCTCTACCGGAAGGTCGGGAATAGCGGGAGGGGGAGATACGCAGTATTTT.

This clonotype was recorded many times. The chain is built from TRBV7-9 and TRBJ2-7; TRBD2 matches at 8 bases. V gave up 4 bases and J gave up 3 bases; unmatched junction bases: 8. Per germline, CDR1 SEHNR and CDR2 FQNEAQ (reference sequence). The CDR3 length is 15 residues. CDR3 DNA sequence: TGTGCCAGCAGCTCGCCGGGACTAGTTAGCTACGAGCAGTACTTC. As protein: CASSSPGLVSYEQYF. The full variable domain, rest sourced from reference TRBV7-9 and TRBJ2-7, is DTGVSQNPRHKITKRGQNVTFRCDPISEHNRLYWYRQTLGQGPEFLTYFQNEAQLEKSRLLSDRFSAERPKGSFSTLEIQRTEQGDSAMYLCASSSPGLVSYEQYFGPGTRLTVT.

This clonotype was detected ten times or more. The chain couples TRBV28 to TRBJ2-1, with a weak D call TRBD2 (5 bases). This CDR3 has 14 amino acids. In germline, CDR1 is MDHEN, CDR2 SYDVKM. The V gene lost 3 bases and the J gene lost 6 bases, with 12 bases spanning the gap. The CDR3 DNA sequence: TGTGCCAGCAGTTTCCGGGGATGGGGCAATGAGCAGTTCTTC. It yields the protein CASSFRGWGNEQFF. The full variable domain, its missing parts supplied by reference TRBV28 and TRBJ2-1, is DVKVTQSSRYLVKRTGEKVFLECVQDMDHENMFWYRQDPGLGLRLIYFSYDVKMKEKGDIPEGYSVSREKKERFSLILESASTNQTSMYLCASSFRGWGNEQFFGPGTRLTVL.

This clonotype was observed many times. The chain couples TRBV2 to TRBJ2-2; TRBD2 aligns across 11 bases. The CDR3 runs 16 residues. Germline V gene sequence: CDR1 SNHLY, CDR2 FYNNEI. V shed 6 bases, J shed 9 bases, and the junction held 12 bases outside the gene matches. The CDR3 nucleotides are TGTGCCAGCAGAGACTCCTGGTCTAGCGGGGGGCGGGAGCTGTTTTTT. Its translation is CASRDSWSSGGRELFF.

Many counts were recorded for this clonotype. The chain carries TRBV28 and TRBJ2-7; D uncertain. Deletions cut 3 bases from V and 5 bases from J, with 8 bases between. The CDR3 totals 12 residues. CDR1 is MDHEN and CDR2 is SYDVKM in the germline V gene. The DNA for the CDR3 is TGTGCCAGCAGTTTGGGCTCAGACGAGCAGTACTTC. Translating gives CASSLGSDEQYF. Full variable domain (rest looked up from reference TRBV28 and TRBJ2-7): DVKVTQSSRYLVKRTGEKVFLECVQDMDHENMFWYRQDPGLGLRLIYFSYDVKMKEKGDIPEGYSVSREKKERFSLILESASTNQTSMYLCASSLGSDEQYFGPGTRLTVT.

This clonotype was picked up one time. The chain links TRBV19 to TRBJ2-3; maybe TRBD1 (5 bases). CDR1 is LNHDA and CDR2 is SQIVND in the germline V gene (reference sequence). CDR3 size: 13 residues. Trimming removed 6 bases from V and 1 base from J, with 8 bases in between. Here the CDR3 DNA reads TGTGCCAGTAGGGGGCCTCGCACAGATACGCAGTATTTT. As protein: CASRGPRTDTQYF.

This clonotype was recorded at least ten times. The chain links TRBV5-1 to TRBJ1-1; TRBD1 might be the D (6 bases). Trimming pared 4 bases from V and 1 base from J, leaving 17 bases between. In germline, CDR1 is SGHRS, CDR2 YFSETQ. The CDR3 has 16 residues. CDR3 DNA: TGCGCCAGCAGCCTATCGACAGGAACTACGAACACTGAAGCTTTCTTT. It yields the protein CASSLSTGTTNTEAFF.

The V gene is TRBV12-3 or TRBV12-4, the J gene TRBJ2-1, with D possibly being TRBD2 (5 bases). V lost 4 bases and J lost 8, with 9 bases in between. CDR3 length: 12 residues. The CDR3 reads CASSSRLYEQFF. CDR3 sequence (DNA): TGTGCCAGCAGTTCAAGACTATATGAGCAGTTCTTC.

This clonotype was found many times. As DNA, the CDR3 is TGTGCCAGCAGTCTAAAGCGGGGGGGCCGCAATGAGCAGTTCTTC. It specifies CASSLKRGGRNEQFF. This chain links TRBV2 with TRBJ2-1; 10 bases align to TRBD2. CDR3 length equals 15 residues. The V segment lost 5 bases and the J segment 6 bases; nucleotides outside the gene matches: 7. Germline loops: CDR1 SNHLY, CDR2 FYNNEI.

This clonotype was recorded many times. This rearrangement joins TRBV27 to TRBJ1-5; D gene uncertain. The CDR3 has 14 residues. Between the trimmed V and J ends, which lost 2 bases and 6 bases, there was a span of 11 bases. Germline V gives CDR1 MNHEY, CDR2 SMNVEV (reference sequence). The CDR3 DNA follows: TGTGCCAGCAGTTTAAGTCCTGCGGGTCAGCCCCAGCATTTT. Its translation: CASSLSPAGQPQHF.

The rearrangement joins TRBV7-2 to TRBJ2-1; D remains ambiguous. Germline V gene sequence: CDR1 SGHTA, CDR2 FQGNSA. The CDR3 length is 15 residues. V shed 3 bases and J shed 7 bases, with 16 bases lying between them. The CDR3 reads CASSLTAQALNEQFF. CDR3 in DNA: TGTGCCAGCAGCTTGACGGCCCAGGCGCTGAATGAGCAGTTCTTC.

This rearrangement joins TRBV5-1 to TRBJ2-3; 7 bases align to TRBD2. CDR1 is SGHRS, CDR2 YFSETQ, per germline. Trimming took 4 bases from V and 5 from J; bases not matched to a gene: 4. CDR3 length: 13 residues. The CDR3 DNA follows: TGCGCCAGCAGCCGCGGGGGAGGAGATACGCAGTATTTT. This sequence encodes CASSRGGGDTQYF. The full variable domain, with the rest looked up from reference TRBV5-1 and TRBJ2-3, is KAGVTQTPRYLIKTRGQQVTLSCSPISGHRSVSWYQQTPGQGLQFLFEYFSETQRNKGNFPGRFSGRQFSNSRSEMNVSTLELGDSALYLCASSRGGGDTQYFGPGTRLTVL.

In its sample, this clonotype was seen many times. The V call is TRBV13, the J call TRBJ1-1; TRBD1 matches at 8 bases. CDR3 length: 14 amino acids. V lost 6 bases to trimming and J lost 2 bases; unmatched junction nucleotides: 5. Germline V gene sequence: CDR1 PRHDT, CDR2 FYEKMQ (reference sequence). The CDR3 nucleotides read TGTGCCAGCAGTGCCGACAGGGGCAACACTGAAGCTTTCTTT. Encoded protein: CASSADRGNTEAFF. Combining the CDR3 with reference TRBV13 and TRBJ1-1 gives the whole variable domain AAGVIQSPRHLIKEKRETATLKCYPIPRHDTVYWYQQGPGQDPQFLISFYEKMQSDKGSIPDRFSAQQFSDYHSELNMSSLELGDSALYFCASSADRGNTEAFFGQGTRLTVV.

The DNA of the CDR3 is TGCAGTGCTCCCCTCGGTGTGGGAGGGAACACCGGGGAGCTGTTTTTT. Its translation: CSAPLGVGGNTGELFF. This sequence joins TRBV20-1 and TRBJ2-2; a weak D match, TRBD2 (6 bases). CDR1 DFQATT and CDR2 SNEGSKA come from the germline V gene (reference sequence). The CDR3 spans 16 residues. V gave up 5 bases and J gave up 1 base, with 17 bases separating them.

V and J are TRBV30 and TRBJ1-1; possibly TRBD1 for D (6 bases). Germline V gene lookup returns CDR1 GTSNPN and CDR2 SVGIG (reference sequence). CDR3 length equals 12 residues. Trimming took off 4 bases at V and 5 bases at J, with 11 bases between the two ends. For the CDR3, the DNA is TGTGCCTGGATAAGGGGGGGGACTGAAGCTTTCTTT. Translating it yields CAWIRGGTEAFF.

This clonotype has ten or more counts. The CDR3 DNA follows: TGTGCCAGCAGCTTAGCACAGATATATTCACCCCTCCACTTT. Its translation is CASSLAQIYSPLHF. This rearrangement joins TRBV7-2 to TRBJ1-6; no reliable D call. With 0 bases removed from V and 8 bases from J, the gap between germline ends came to 8 bases. The CDR3 contains 14 residues. Germline V gives CDR1 SGHTA, CDR2 FQGNSA.